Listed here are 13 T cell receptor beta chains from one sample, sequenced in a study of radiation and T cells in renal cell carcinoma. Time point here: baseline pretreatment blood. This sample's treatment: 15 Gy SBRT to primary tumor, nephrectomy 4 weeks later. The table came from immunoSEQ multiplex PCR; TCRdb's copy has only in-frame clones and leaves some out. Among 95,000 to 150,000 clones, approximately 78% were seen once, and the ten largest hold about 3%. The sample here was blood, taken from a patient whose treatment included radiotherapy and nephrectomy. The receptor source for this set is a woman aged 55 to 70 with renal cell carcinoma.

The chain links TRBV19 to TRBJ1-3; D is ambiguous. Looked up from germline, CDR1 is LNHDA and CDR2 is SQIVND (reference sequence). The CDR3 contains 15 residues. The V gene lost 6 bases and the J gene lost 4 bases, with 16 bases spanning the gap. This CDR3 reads CASSPNPTTGNTIYF. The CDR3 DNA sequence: TGTGCCAGTAGCCCCAATCCCACGACGGGAAACACCATATATTTT.

CDR3 amino acids: CASSDRDRGQETQYF. CDR3 nucleotide sequence: TGTGCCAGCAGTGACCGGGACAGGGGGCAAGAGACCCAGTACTTC. The chain combines TRBV2 with TRBJ2-5; 11 nucleotides match TRBD1. Germline V lookup: CDR1 SNHLY, CDR2 FYNNEI. Germline trimming cut 3 bases from V and 2 bases from J; bases unmatched to any gene: 2. CDR3 length equals 15 residues.

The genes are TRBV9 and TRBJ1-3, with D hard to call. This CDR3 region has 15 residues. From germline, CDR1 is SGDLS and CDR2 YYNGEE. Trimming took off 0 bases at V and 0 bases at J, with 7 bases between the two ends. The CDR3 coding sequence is TGTGCCAGCAGCGTAGCGGCCAACTCTGGAAACACCATATATTTT. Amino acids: CASSVAANSGNTIYF.

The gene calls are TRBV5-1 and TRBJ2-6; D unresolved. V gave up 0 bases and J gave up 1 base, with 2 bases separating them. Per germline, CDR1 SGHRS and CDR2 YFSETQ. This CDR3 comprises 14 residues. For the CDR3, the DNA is TGCGCCAGCAGCTTGGGGTCTGGGGCCAACGTCCTGACTTTC. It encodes CASSLGSGANVLTF.

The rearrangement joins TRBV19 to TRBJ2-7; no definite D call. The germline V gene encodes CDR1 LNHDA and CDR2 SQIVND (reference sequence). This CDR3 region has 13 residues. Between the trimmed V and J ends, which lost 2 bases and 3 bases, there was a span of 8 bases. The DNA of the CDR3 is TGTGCCAGTAGTATACAGGCAAGCTACGAGCAGTACTTC. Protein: CASSIQASYEQYF.

Here the CDR3 reads CASIPGQGNTEAFF. CDR3 coding DNA: TGTGCCAGCATTCCGGGACAGGGGAACACTGAAGCTTTCTTT. This chain connects TRBV6-6 to TRBJ1-1; 9 bases align to TRBD1. The V gene end was trimmed by 7 bases and the J gene end by 1 base; junction bases not matched to a gene: 4. In germline, CDR1 is MNHNY, CDR2 SVGAGI (reference sequence). The CDR3 covers 14 residues.

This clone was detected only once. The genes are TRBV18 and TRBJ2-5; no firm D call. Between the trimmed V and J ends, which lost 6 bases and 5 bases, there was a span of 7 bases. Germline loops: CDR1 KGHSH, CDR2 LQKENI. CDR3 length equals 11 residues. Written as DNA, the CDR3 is TGTGCCAGCTCGTCTCTTGAGACCCAGTACTTC. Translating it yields CASSSLETQYF.

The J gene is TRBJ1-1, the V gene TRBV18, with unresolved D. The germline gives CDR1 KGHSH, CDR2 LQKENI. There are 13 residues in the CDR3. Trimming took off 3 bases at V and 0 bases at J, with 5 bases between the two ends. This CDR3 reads CASSPGVNTEAFF. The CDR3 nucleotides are TGTGCCAGCTCACCCGGGGTGAACACTGAAGCTTTCTTT.

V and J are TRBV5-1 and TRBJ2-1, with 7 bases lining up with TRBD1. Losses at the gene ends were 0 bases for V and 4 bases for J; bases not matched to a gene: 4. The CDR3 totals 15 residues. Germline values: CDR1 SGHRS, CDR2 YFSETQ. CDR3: CASSLGQGWYNEQFF. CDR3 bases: TGCGCCAGCAGCTTGGGACAGGGTTGGTACAATGAGCAGTTCTTC.

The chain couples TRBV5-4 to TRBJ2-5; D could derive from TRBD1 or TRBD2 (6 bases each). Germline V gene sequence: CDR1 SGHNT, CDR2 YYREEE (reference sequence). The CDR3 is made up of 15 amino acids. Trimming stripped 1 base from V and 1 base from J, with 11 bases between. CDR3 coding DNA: TGTGCCAGCAGCTTGCCCGGGGGCCCCCAAGAGACCCAGTACTTC. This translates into CASSLPGGPQETQYF.

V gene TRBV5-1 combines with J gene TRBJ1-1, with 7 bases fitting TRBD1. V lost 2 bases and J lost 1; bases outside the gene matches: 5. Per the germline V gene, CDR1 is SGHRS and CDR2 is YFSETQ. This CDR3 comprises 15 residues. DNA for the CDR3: TGCGCCAGCAGCTTTCCAGGGGGTTCGAACACTGAAGCTTTCTTT. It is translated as CASSFPGGSNTEAFF.

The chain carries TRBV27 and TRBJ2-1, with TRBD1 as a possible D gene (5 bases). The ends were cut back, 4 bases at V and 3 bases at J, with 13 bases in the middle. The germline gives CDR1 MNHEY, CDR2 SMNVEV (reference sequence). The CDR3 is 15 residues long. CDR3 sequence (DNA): TGTGCCAGCAGTTACGACAGACCTCGCTACAATGAGCAGTTCTTC. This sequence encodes CASSYDRPRYNEQFF.

The chain's CDR3 is CASKGLATYEQYF. CDR3 nucleotides: TGTGCCAGCAAGGGACTAGCGACCTACGAGCAGTACTTC. The chain carries TRBV27 and TRBJ2-7; 10 nucleotides agree with TRBD2. Germline V gene lookup returns CDR1 MNHEY and CDR2 SMNVEV (reference sequence). This CDR3 is 13 amino acids long. Unmatched junction bases numbered 2, after V lost 7 bases and J lost 2 bases.